This TCR beta chain appears in the sequencing data of a study of OX40 agonist ivuxolimab in advanced cancers. Generated by immunoSEQ multiplex PCR, the TCRdb table keeps only in-frame clones and is missing some. The sample contains tens of thousands of clones, 65% to 90% of which appear only once. Sequencing used CD4+ or CD8+ T cells sorted from blood, obtained in a trial of the OX40 agonist ivuxolimab. This receptor was taken from an adult with an advanced solid tumor such as melanoma, head and neck, liver or kidney cancer.

CDR3 loop: CASSLARGNYGYTF. The CDR3 DNA follows: TGTGCCAGCAGCTTAGCTCGGGGTAACTATGGCTACACCTTC. The rearrangement uses TRBV7-2 and TRBJ1-2; D is unclear. This CDR3 is 14 amino acids long. Per germline, CDR1 SGHTA and CDR2 FQGNSA. Trimming shortened V by 0 bases and J by 1 base, and 6 bases separated the two germline ends.